These 19 T cell receptor beta chains were all obtained from the same sample, sequenced in a study of blood T cell repertoires in COVID-19. Here immunoSEQ multiplex PCR was the method, and the copy in TCRdb shows in-frame clones only, minus some. The sample includes tens of thousands of clones, roughly 87% of them seen just once. The sample consisted of peripheral blood. The receptors originated from a woman aged 80 or over with acute or convalescent COVID-19.

The CDR3 spells CSVRTLGGYTF. The CDR3 DNA follows: TGCAGCGTGCGGACTCTCGGGGGCTACACCTTC. The chain carries TRBV29-1 and TRBJ1-2; D is unclear. CDR1 is SQVTM and CDR2 is ANQGSEA in the germline V gene. The germline V and J ends were trimmed by 6 bases and 8 bases, with 13 bases remaining between them. The CDR3 covers 11 residues. Variable domain in full (rest from reference TRBV29-1 and TRBJ1-2): SAVISQKPSRDICQRGTSLTIQCQVDSQVTMMFWYRQQPGQSLTLIATANQGSEATYESGFVIDKFPISRPNLTFSTLTVSNMSPEDSSIYLCSVRTLGGYTFGSGTRLTVV.

This chain joins TRBV4-3 and TRBJ1-4; D unclear. Trimming removed 4 bases from V and 0 bases from J, with 6 bases in between. The CDR3 is 14 residues long. Germline V gene lookup returns CDR1 LGHNA and CDR2 YSLEER. The CDR3 DNA reads TGCGCCAGCAGCCCAACAACAACTAATGAAAAACTGTTTTTT. It translates to CASSPTTTNEKLFF.

The rearrangement links TRBV24-1 to TRBJ2-1; D is ambiguous. Trimming took 5 bases from V and 6 from J, leaving 4 bases between them. This CDR3 region has 11 residues. Per germline, CDR1 KGHDR and CDR2 SFDVKD. CDR3 sequence: CATSARNEQFF. DNA for the CDR3: TGTGCCACCAGTGCTCGCAATGAGCAGTTCTTC.

This clone appeared a few times. V and J are TRBV28 and TRBJ2-7; a possible D gene is TRBD2 (6 bases). The V end lost 2 bases, the J end lost 2 bases, and 10 bases lay between the germline ends. Germline loops: CDR1 MDHEN, CDR2 SYDVKM. This CDR3 spans 14 amino acids. The CDR3 spells CASSLPGRTYEQYF. CDR3 sequence (DNA): TGTGCCAGCAGTTTACCTGGGAGGACCTACGAGCAGTACTTC.

The rearrangement uses TRBV19 and TRBJ1-5, with 8 bases that match TRBD1. Germline CDR1 is LNHDA and CDR2 is SQIVND (reference sequence). V lost 5 bases, J lost 0 bases, and 6 bases stayed unmatched. The CDR3 runs 16 residues. As DNA, the CDR3 is TGTGCCAGTAGTGCAGGGGGCTTTGGTAGCAATCAGCCCCAGCATTTT. It specifies CASSAGGFGSNQPQHF. Looking up the rest from reference TRBV19 and TRBJ1-5 gives the full variable domain: DGGITQSPKYLFRKEGQNVTLSCEQNLNHDAMYWYRQDPGQGLRLIYYSQIVNDFQKGDIAEGYSVSREKKESFPLTVTSAQKNPTAFYLCASSAGGFGSNQPQHFGDGTRLSIL.

This clone has a single count. The chain couples TRBV20-1 to TRBJ2-3; 9 bases agree with TRBD2. CDR3 length: 14 amino acids. Trimming removed 3 bases from V and 7 bases from J; junction bases left unmatched: 8. Germline CDR1 reads DFQATT; CDR2 reads SNEGSKA (reference sequence). Here the CDR3 DNA reads TGCAGTGCTAGTCCGCGGGAGGGCCGGTATACGCAGTATTTT. Protein: CSASPREGRYTQYF.

CDR3 residues: CASSLSGGDTAAFF. The CDR3 DNA follows: TGTGCCAGCAGCTTAAGCGGGGGCGACACGGCTGCTTTCTTT. V gene TRBV7-8 combines with J gene TRBJ1-1, with D maybe TRBD1 (6 bases). Deletions cut 2 bases from V and 11 bases from J, with 18 bases between. The CDR3 loop spans 14 amino acids. CDR1 is SGHVS and CDR2 is FQNEAQ in the germline V gene.

The chain is built from TRBV4-3 and TRBJ2-7; 13 nucleotides align to TRBD2. From germline, CDR1 is LGHNA and CDR2 YSLEER. The V and J ends lost 4 bases and 0 bases, in that order; junction bases with no gene match: 9. The CDR3 spans 18 residues. CDR3 coding DNA: TGCGCCAGCAGCCGTCAACTAGCGGGAGGGGCCCCCTCCTACGAGCAGTACTTC. It encodes CASSRQLAGGAPSYEQYF.

The chain recombines TRBV5-4 with TRBJ2-3; 12 bases agree with TRBD2. The CDR3 runs to 16 residues. In germline, CDR1 is SGHNT, CDR2 YYREEE (reference sequence). Trimming cost V 3 bases and J 2 bases; bases outside gene matches: 4. The CDR3 loop reads CASSSGLAGFTDTQYF. Written as DNA, the CDR3 is TGTGCCAGCAGCTCCGGACTAGCGGGATTCACAGATACGCAGTATTTT.

The CDR3 coding sequence is TGCGCCAGCAGCTTGGCCGCTAATAATTCACCCCTCCACTTT. Translated, it gives CASSLAANNSPLHF. The rearrangement uses TRBV5-1 and TRBJ1-6; D gene ambiguous. The V and J ends lost 0 bases and 5 bases respectively, with 6 bases between them. This CDR3 has 14 amino acids. Per germline, CDR1 SGHRS and CDR2 YFSETQ.

This chain links TRBV7-2 with TRBJ2-1; D not resolved. The ends were cut back, 1 base at V and 2 bases at J, with 9 bases in the middle. Germline V gene sequence: CDR1 SGHTA, CDR2 FQGNSA. The CDR3 length is 15 residues. The CDR3 is CASSLGSVTYNEQFF. CDR3 sequence (DNA): TGTGCCAGCAGCTTAGGTTCGGTAACCTACAATGAGCAGTTCTTC.

The chain recombines TRBV6-6 with TRBJ1-5; D perhaps matches TRBD1 (5 bases). V dropped 6 bases and J dropped 0 bases, with 15 bases sitting between them. This CDR3 spans 16 amino acids. CDR1 is MNHNY and CDR2 is SVGAGI in the germline V gene (reference sequence). CDR3 nucleotides: TGTGCCAGCAGCCTAGGGAGGGGCAATAGCAATCAGCCCCAGCATTTT. Amino acids: CASSLGRGNSNQPQHF.

The V gene is TRBV18, the J gene TRBJ2-5; the match to TRBD1 covers 8 bases. With 2 bases clipped from V and 2 bases from J, the junction kept 4 bases outside the gene matches. This CDR3 contains 15 residues. The germline CDR1 and CDR2 sequences are KGHSH and LQKENI. The CDR3 region is CASSPVTGVQETQYF. The DNA of the CDR3 is TGTGCCAGCTCACCAGTGACAGGGGTACAAGAGACCCAGTACTTC. Using reference TRBV18 and TRBJ2-5 for the parts outside the CDR3, the full variable domain is NAGVMQNPRHLVRRRGQEARLRCSPMKGHSHVYWYRQLPEEGLKFMVYLQKENIIDESGMPKERFSAEFPKEGPSILRIQQVVRGDSAAYFCASSPVTGVQETQYFGPGTRLLVL.

The chain links TRBV28 to TRBJ1-2; D remains unclear. Trimming removed 5 bases at V and 3 bases at J, with 10 bases between. Germline CDR1 is MDHEN and CDR2 is SYDVKM. The CDR3 totals 13 residues. The CDR3 loop reads CASSIASHYGYTF. The CDR3 DNA reads TGTGCCAGCAGTATTGCCAGTCACTATGGCTACACCTTC.

The gene calls are TRBV5-1 and TRBJ2-3; 8 bases line up with TRBD1. The CDR3 length is 15 residues. J lost 6 bases, V lost 5 bases, and 11 bases had no gene match. Germline CDR1 reads SGHRS; CDR2 reads YFSETQ. This CDR3 is CASRTGTGGGDTQYF. Here the CDR3 DNA reads TGCGCCAGCAGGACCGGGACAGGTGGGGGGGATACGCAGTATTTT.

The CDR3 here is CASSIGRGTFF. The CDR3 DNA reads as TGTGCCAGCAGTATAGGTAGGGGGACTTTCTTT. This chain joins TRBV7-2 and TRBJ1-1, with TRBD1 as a possible D gene (6 bases). Between the trimmed V and J ends, which lost 6 bases and 12 bases, there was a span of 14 bases. Germline V gene sequence: CDR1 SGHTA, CDR2 FQGNSA. The CDR3 totals 11 residues.

This sequence joins TRBV5-1 and TRBJ1-4; TRBD1 might be the D (5 bases). CDR3 length equals 14 residues. V was clipped by 0 bases and J by 5 bases, with 8 bases between them. Per the germline V gene, CDR1 is SGHRS and CDR2 is YFSETQ. The CDR3 DNA is TGCGCCAGCAGCTTGGAGGGACTGAATGAAAAACTGTTTTTT. This gives the protein CASSLEGLNEKLFF.

This clone was picked up one time. This CDR3 reads CASSMDMSTGELFF. The CDR3 DNA sequence: TGTGCCAGTAGTATGGACATGTCTACCGGGGAGCTGTTTTTT. This chain links TRBV19 with TRBJ2-2; TRBD1 might be the D (5 bases). From germline, CDR1 is LNHDA and CDR2 SQIVND (reference sequence). The V and J ends lost 3 bases and 5 bases respectively, with 10 bases between them. This CDR3 region has 14 residues.

This chain connects TRBV12-3 or TRBV12-4 to TRBJ1-5; D is undetermined. The CDR3 is 12 amino acids. V lost 6 bases, J lost 4 bases, and 7 bases lay in between. This CDR3 is CASSPLNQPQHF. CDR3 in DNA: TGTGCCAGCAGCCCTTTGAATCAGCCCCAGCATTTT.